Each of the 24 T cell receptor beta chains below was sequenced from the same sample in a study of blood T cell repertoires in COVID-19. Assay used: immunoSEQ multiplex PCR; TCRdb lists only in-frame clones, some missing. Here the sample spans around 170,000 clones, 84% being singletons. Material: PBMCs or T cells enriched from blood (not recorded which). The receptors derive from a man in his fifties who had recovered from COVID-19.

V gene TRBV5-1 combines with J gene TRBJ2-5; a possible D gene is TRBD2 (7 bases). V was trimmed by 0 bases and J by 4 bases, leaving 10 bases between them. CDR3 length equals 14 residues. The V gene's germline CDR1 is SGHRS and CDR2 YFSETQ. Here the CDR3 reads CASSLVGGAETQYF. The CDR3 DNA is TGCGCCAGCAGCTTGGTTGGGGGGGCAGAGACCCAGTACTTC. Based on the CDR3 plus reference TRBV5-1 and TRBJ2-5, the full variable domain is KAGVTQTPRYLIKTRGQQVTLSCSPISGHRSVSWYQQTPGQGLQFLFEYFSETQRNKGNFPGRFSGRQFSNSRSEMNVSTLELGDSALYLCASSLVGGAETQYFGPGTRLLVL.

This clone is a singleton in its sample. The CDR3 protein is CAISVGPSGGATETQYF. As DNA, the CDR3 is TGTGCCATCAGTGTAGGGCCCAGCGGGGGGGCTACAGAGACCCAGTACTTC. This chain uses TRBV10-3 with TRBJ2-5, with 10 positions matching TRBD2. The germline V gene has CDR1 ENHRY and CDR2 SYGVKD. The V gene end was trimmed by 4 bases and the J gene end by 4 bases; junction bases not matched to a gene: 12. The CDR3 is made up of 17 amino acids.

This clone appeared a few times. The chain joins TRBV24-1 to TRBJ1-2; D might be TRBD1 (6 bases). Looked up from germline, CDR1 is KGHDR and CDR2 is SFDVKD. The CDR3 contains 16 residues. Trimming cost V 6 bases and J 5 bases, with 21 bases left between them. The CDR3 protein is CATSTQGLGFDYGYTF. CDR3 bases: TGTGCCACCAGTACCCAGGGGTTGGGTTTTGATTATGGCTACACCTTC.

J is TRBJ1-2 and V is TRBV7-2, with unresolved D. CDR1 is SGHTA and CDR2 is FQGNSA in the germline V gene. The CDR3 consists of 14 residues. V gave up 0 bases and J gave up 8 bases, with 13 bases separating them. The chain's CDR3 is CASSLASEAPGYTF. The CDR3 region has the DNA TGTGCCAGCAGCTTAGCGTCCGAGGCCCCCGGCTACACCTTC.

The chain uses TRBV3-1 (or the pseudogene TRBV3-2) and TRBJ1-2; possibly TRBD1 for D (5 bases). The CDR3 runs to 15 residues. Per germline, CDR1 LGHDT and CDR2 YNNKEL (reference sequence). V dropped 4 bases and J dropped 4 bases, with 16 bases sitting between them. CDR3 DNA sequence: TGTGCCAGCAGCCCAGGCACAGGTAAAGTCTATGGCTACACCTTC. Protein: CASSPGTGKVYGYTF.

The CDR3 region is CASSLNRGRYSNYGYTF. The CDR3, as DNA: TGTGCCAGCAGTTTGAACAGGGGGCGTTACTCGAACTATGGCTACACCTTC. The V gene is TRBV27, the J gene TRBJ1-2; TRBD1 aligns across 9 bases. The CDR3 spans 17 residues. J gave up 2 bases and V 3 bases, and 10 bases lay outside the gene matches. Germline CDR1 MNHEY, CDR2 SMNVEV (reference sequence).

The CDR3 loop is CASSWGIGHSYEQYF. The DNA for the CDR3 is TGCGCCAGCAGCTGGGGAATAGGACACTCCTACGAGCAGTACTTC. The chain has TRBV5-1 and TRBJ2-7; the D gene is possibly TRBD1 (5 bases). The CDR3 sequence is 15 residues long. From germline, CDR1 is SGHRS and CDR2 YFSETQ. Trimming pared 3 bases from V and 0 bases from J, leaving 13 bases between.

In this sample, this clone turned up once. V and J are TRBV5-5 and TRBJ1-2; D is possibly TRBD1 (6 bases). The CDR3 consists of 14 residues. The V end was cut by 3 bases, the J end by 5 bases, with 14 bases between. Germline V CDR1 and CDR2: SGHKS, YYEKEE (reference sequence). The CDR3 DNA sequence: TGTGCCAGCAGCTGGGCAGGGGCCGGGTATGGCTACACCTTC. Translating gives CASSWAGAGYGYTF.

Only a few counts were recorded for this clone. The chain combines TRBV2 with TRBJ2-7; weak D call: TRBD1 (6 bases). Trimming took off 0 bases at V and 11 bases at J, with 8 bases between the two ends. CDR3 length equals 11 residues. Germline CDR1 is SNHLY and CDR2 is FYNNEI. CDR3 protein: CASSEARDKYF. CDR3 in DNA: TGTGCCAGCAGTGAAGCGAGGGACAAGTACTTC. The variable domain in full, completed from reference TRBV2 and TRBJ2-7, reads EPEVTQTPSHQVTQMGQEVILRCVPISNHLYFYWYRQILGQKVEFLVSFYNNEISEKSEIFDDQFSVERPDGSNFTLKIRSTKLEDSAMYFCASSEARDKYFGPGTRLTVT.

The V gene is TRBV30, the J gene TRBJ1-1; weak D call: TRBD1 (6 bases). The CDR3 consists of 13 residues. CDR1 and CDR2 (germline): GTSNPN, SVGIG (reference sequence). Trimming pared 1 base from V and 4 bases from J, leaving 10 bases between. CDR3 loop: CAWSAARGTEAFF. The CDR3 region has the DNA TGTGCCTGGAGTGCCGCCAGGGGCACTGAAGCTTTCTTT.

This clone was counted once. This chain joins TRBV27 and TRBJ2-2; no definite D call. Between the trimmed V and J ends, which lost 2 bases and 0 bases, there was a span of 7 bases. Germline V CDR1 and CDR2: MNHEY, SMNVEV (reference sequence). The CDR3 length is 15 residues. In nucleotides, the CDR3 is TGTGCCAGCAGTTTAATCCGTACGAACACCGGGGAGCTGTTTTTT. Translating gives CASSLIRTNTGELFF.

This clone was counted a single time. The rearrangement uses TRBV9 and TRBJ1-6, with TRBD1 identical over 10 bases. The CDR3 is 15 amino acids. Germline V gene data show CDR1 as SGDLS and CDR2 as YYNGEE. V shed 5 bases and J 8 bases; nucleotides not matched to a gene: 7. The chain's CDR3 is CASRARGTGDSPLHF. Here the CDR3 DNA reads TGTGCCAGCAGAGCTCGCGGGACAGGGGATTCACCCCTCCACTTT.

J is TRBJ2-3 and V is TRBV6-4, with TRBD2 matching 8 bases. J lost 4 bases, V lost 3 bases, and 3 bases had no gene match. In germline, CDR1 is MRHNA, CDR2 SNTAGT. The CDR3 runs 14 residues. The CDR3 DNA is TGTGCCAGCAGTGATTTAGCGGGGTCAGATACGCAGTATTTT. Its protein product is CASSDLAGSDTQYF.

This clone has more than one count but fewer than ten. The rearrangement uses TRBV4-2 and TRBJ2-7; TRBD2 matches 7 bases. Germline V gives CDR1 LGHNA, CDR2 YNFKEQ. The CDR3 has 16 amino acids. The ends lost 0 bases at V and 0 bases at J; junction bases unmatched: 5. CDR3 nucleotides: TGTGCCAGCAGCCAAGAGGGAGGGGCTGGCTCCTACGAGCAGTACTTC. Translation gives CASSQEGGAGSYEQYF.

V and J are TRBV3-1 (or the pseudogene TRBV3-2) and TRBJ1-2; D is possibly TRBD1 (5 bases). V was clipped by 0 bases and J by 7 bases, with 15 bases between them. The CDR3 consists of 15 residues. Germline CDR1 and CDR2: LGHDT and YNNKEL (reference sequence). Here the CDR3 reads CASSQDPGGWFGYTF. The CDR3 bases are TGTGCCAGCAGCCAAGATCCTGGGGGGTGGTTTGGCTACACCTTC.

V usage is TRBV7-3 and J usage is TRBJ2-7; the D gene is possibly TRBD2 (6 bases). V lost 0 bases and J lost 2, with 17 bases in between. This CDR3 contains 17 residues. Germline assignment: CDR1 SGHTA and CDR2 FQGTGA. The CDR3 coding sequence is TGTGCCAGCAGCTTAACAGAAGGGACTTTTGAAGCCTACGAGCAGTACTTC. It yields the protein CASSLTEGTFEAYEQYF.

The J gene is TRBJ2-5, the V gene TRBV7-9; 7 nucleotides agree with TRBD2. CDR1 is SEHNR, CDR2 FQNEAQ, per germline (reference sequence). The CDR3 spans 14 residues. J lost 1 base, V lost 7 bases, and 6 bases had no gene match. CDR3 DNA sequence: TGTGCCAGCAACCGAGCGGGGATCCAAGAGACCCAGTACTTC. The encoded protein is CASNRAGIQETQYF.

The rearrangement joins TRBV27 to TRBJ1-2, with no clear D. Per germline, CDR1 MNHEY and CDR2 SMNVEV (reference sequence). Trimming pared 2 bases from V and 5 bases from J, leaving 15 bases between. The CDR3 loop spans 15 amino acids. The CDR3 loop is CASSLDPGLTYGYTF. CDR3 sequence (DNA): TGTGCCAGCAGTTTAGACCCAGGACTGACTTATGGCTACACCTTC.

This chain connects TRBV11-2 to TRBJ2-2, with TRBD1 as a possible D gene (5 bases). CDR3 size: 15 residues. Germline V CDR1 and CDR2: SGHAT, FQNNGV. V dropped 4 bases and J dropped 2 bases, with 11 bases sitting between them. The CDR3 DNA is TGTGCCAGCAGCTCCAGGGCCGTTAACACCGGGGAGCTGTTTTTT. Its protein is CASSSRAVNTGELFF.

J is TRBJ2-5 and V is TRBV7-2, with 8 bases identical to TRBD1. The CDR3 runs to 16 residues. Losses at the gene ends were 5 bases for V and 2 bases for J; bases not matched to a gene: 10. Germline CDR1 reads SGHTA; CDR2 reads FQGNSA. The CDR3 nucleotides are TGTGCCAGCAGCCCCCGACAGGGGCTACGACAAGAGACCCAGTACTTC. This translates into CASSPRQGLRQETQYF.

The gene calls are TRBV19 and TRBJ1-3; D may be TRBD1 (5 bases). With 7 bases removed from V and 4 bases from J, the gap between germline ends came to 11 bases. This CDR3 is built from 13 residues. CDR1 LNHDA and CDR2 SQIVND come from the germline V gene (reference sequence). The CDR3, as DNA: TGTGCCAGTACTGCGGGGCTCGGAAACACCATATATTTT. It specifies CASTAGLGNTIYF.

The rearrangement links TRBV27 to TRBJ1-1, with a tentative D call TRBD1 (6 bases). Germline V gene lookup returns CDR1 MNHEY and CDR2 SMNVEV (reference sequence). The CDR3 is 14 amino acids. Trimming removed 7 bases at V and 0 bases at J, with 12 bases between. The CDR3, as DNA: TGTGCCAGCACTGCGGACAGAATGAACACTGAAGCTTTCTTT. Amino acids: CASTADRMNTEAFF.

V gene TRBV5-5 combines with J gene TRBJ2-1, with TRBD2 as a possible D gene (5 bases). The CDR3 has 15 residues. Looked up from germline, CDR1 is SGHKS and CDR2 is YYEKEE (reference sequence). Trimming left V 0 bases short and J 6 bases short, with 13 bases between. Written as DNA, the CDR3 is TGTGCCAGCAGCTTGGTTGGAGGTGTGGGCAATGAGCAGTTCTTC. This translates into CASSLVGGVGNEQFF. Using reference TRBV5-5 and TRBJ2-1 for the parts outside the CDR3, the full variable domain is DAGVTQSPTHLIKTRGQQVTLRCSPISGHKSVSWYQQVLGQGPQFIFQYYEKEERGRGNFPDRFSARQFPNYSSELNVNALLLGDSALYLCASSLVGGVGNEQFFGPGTRLTVL.

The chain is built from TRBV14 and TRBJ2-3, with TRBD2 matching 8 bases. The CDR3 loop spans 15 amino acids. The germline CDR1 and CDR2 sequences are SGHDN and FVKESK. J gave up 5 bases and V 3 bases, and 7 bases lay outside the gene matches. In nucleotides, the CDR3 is TGTGCCAGCAGCCACTATAGCGGGGCCGGAGATACGCAGTATTTT. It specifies CASSHYSGAGDTQYF.